These 25 T cell receptor beta chains originate from one sample sequenced in a study of blood T cell repertoires in COVID-19. Sequencing was performed with immunoSEQ multiplex PCR; in TCRdb, only in-frame clones are kept and a portion is missing. The sample consists of 150,000 to 200,000 clones, more than 70% of them appearing once. Sequenced input: PBMCs or T cells enriched from blood (not recorded which). Every receptor here comes from a woman aged 25 to 39 who had recovered from COVID-19.

This clone was detected only once. J is TRBJ2-1 and V is TRBV19, with 10 nucleotides matching TRBD2. The CDR3 runs 17 residues. In germline, CDR1 is LNHDA, CDR2 SQIVND (reference sequence). V dropped 3 bases and J dropped 6; count of bases not matched to a gene: 11. The CDR3 reads CASSIGKGLAGGNEQFF. The CDR3 nucleotides are TGTGCCAGTAGTATCGGTAAAGGGTTAGCGGGAGGCAATGAGCAGTTCTTC.

The table lists this clone with a count of one. The chain carries TRBV6-6 and TRBJ2-1; TRBD1 agrees at 9 bases. The germline V gene has CDR1 MNHNY and CDR2 SVGAGI (reference sequence). CDR3 length: 14 amino acids. The trim removed 4 bases at V and 6 bases at J, leaving 4 bases unmatched. CDR3 DNA: TGTGCCAGCAGTTCCCAGGACAGGGGCAATGAGCAGTTCTTC. Translation: CASSSQDRGNEQFF.

The sample holds one count of this clone. This rearrangement joins TRBV6-4 to TRBJ2-4; 15 bases agree with TRBD2. There are 16 residues in the CDR3. CDR1 MRHNA and CDR2 SNTAGT come from the germline V gene. Unmatched junction bases numbered 7, after V lost 7 bases and J lost 6 bases. Here the CDR3 reads CASIGTSGRRGNIQYF. The DNA for the CDR3 is TGTGCCAGCATCGGGACTAGCGGGAGGAGGGGAAACATTCAGTACTTC.

The sample holds a few counts of this clone. The chain uses TRBV6-2 or TRBV6-3 and TRBJ1-2; TRBD1 is a possible D gene (5 bases). The CDR3 contains 13 residues. CDR1 and CDR2 from the germline V gene are MNHEY and SVGEGT. V was trimmed by 5 bases and J by 4 bases, leaving 11 bases between them. CDR3 residues: CASSNRDFYGYTF. The DNA for the CDR3 is TGTGCCAGCAGTAACCGGGACTTCTATGGCTACACCTTC.

This clone was seen only once. The V call is TRBV7-3, the J call TRBJ2-2, with D unresolved. V lost 8 bases, J lost 4 bases, and 8 bases lay in between. Germline assignment: CDR1 SGHTA and CDR2 FQGTGA. This CDR3 region has 12 residues. The CDR3, as DNA: TGTGCCAGCGCACAGCCCACCGGGGAGCTGTTTTTT. Protein sequence: CASAQPTGELFF.

This chain links TRBV3-1 (or the pseudogene TRBV3-2) with TRBJ2-3, with 7 bases that match TRBD2. With V trimmed by 0 bases and J by 0 bases, 3 bases remained unmatched. Germline CDR1 is LGHDT and CDR2 is YNNKEL (reference sequence). The CDR3 covers 16 residues. CDR3 sequence: CASSQDLAVSTDTQYF. In nucleotides, the CDR3 is TGTGCCAGCAGCCAAGATCTAGCGGTTAGCACAGATACGCAGTATTTT.

The genes are TRBV2 and TRBJ1-4; possibly TRBD1 for D (5 bases). This CDR3 has 14 amino acids. The V end was cut by 7 bases, the J end by 1 base, with 10 bases between. Per the germline V gene, CDR1 is SNHLY and CDR2 is FYNNEI. CDR3 in DNA: TGTGCCAGCAAGTCCGGACAAACTAATGAAAAACTGTTTTTT. Residues: CASKSGQTNEKLFF.

To note about this clone: This same CDR3 is encoded by further DNA sequences in the sample. The chain links TRBV28 to TRBJ2-7, with D maybe TRBD1 (6 bases). This CDR3 contains 13 residues. Trimming took off 2 bases at V and 2 bases at J, with 7 bases between the two ends. In germline, CDR1 is MDHEN, CDR2 SYDVKM. CDR3 region: CASSLPGAYEQYF. CDR3 nucleotides: TGTGCCAGCAGTTTACCAGGGGCCTACGAGCAGTACTTC.

The chain carries TRBV28 and TRBJ2-4; D may be TRBD1 (6 bases). The CDR3 is 14 residues long. CDR1 is MDHEN and CDR2 is SYDVKM in the germline V gene. V was pared by 7 bases and J by 6 bases, with 16 bases between. CDR3 amino acids: CASTADRQPNIQYF. The CDR3 DNA reads TGTGCCAGCACCGCTGACAGGCAACCAAACATTCAGTACTTC.

The table lists this clone with a count of one. The chain combines TRBV14 with TRBJ2-1, with 11 positions matching TRBD2. This CDR3 contains 15 residues. J gave up 9 bases and V 3 bases, and 7 bases lay outside the gene matches. Germline loops: CDR1 SGHDN, CDR2 FVKESK. The CDR3 region is CASSHTSGSGSEQFF. CDR3 DNA sequence: TGTGCCAGCAGCCATACTAGCGGGAGCGGGAGTGAGCAGTTCTTC.

CDR3 coding DNA: TGTGCCAGCAGCCCAAGACTACTCTCCTACGAGCAGTACTTC. Protein product: CASSPRLLSYEQYF. The chain couples TRBV7-2 to TRBJ2-7; D might be TRBD2 (5 bases). Germline V gene data show CDR1 as SGHTA and CDR2 as FQGNSA. V lost 5 bases, J lost 0 bases, and 11 bases lay in between. This CDR3 has 14 amino acids.

CDR3 nucleotide sequence: TGTGCCAGCAGTTTTCAGGGGCGCACAGATACGCAGTATTTT. Translation: CASSFQGRTDTQYF. This sequence joins TRBV27 and TRBJ2-3; perhaps TRBD1 as D (6 bases). The CDR3 spans 14 residues. Trimming shortened V by 3 bases and J by 1 base, and 8 bases separated the two germline ends. Germline lookup yields CDR1 MNHEY and CDR2 SMNVEV (reference sequence).

The chain joins TRBV23-1 to TRBJ1-2; possibly TRBD1 for D (5 bases). TRBV23-1 carries the ORF label, with uncertain function. The CDR3 runs to 12 residues. The V end was cut by 9 bases, the J end by 5 bases, with 13 bases between. CDR3 amino acids: CARGHGSYGYTF. Written as DNA, the CDR3 is TGCGCCAGGGGGCATGGCTCGTATGGCTACACCTTC.

The table lists this clone with a count of one. The chain joins TRBV28 to TRBJ2-2, with D maybe TRBD2 (5 bases). There are 14 residues in the CDR3. Germline CDR1 is MDHEN and CDR2 is SYDVKM. The V end lost 2 bases, the J end lost 6 bases, and 10 bases lay between the germline ends. As DNA, the CDR3 is TGTGCCAGCAGTTTAGAGAGCGGTGCCGGGGAGCTGTTTTTT. Translating gives CASSLESGAGELFF.

This chain connects TRBV3-1 (or the pseudogene TRBV3-2) to TRBJ2-3, with TRBD2 identical over 8 bases. V was pared by 3 bases and J by 3 bases, with 8 bases of the junction left unmatched. The CDR3 covers 16 residues. Germline values: CDR1 LGHDT, CDR2 YNNKEL (reference sequence). The CDR3 loop is CASSQGLGISTDTQYF. The CDR3 nucleotides are TGTGCCAGCAGCCAGGGACTAGGGATATCAACAGATACGCAGTATTTT.

The chain is built from TRBV7-9 and TRBJ2-1; 7 bases line up with TRBD2. V lost 4 bases, J lost 5 bases, and 5 bases stayed unmatched. This CDR3 comprises 14 residues. Germline V gene lookup returns CDR1 SEHNR and CDR2 FQNEAQ (reference sequence). The CDR3 sequence: CASSSLRGNNEQFF. The CDR3 DNA follows: TGTGCCAGCAGCTCGTTGCGGGGGAACAATGAGCAGTTCTTC.

This chain links TRBV3-1 (or the pseudogene TRBV3-2) with TRBJ1-2; the match to TRBD1 covers 9 bases. V lost 5 bases and J lost 2; bases outside the gene matches: 6. The length of the CDR3 is 15 residues. Germline V gene data show CDR1 as LGHDT and CDR2 as YNNKEL (reference sequence). The CDR3 sequence: CASSDDRGENYGYTF. DNA for the CDR3: TGTGCCAGCAGCGACGACAGGGGGGAGAACTATGGCTACACCTTC.

This rearrangement joins TRBV14 to TRBJ2-7; TRBD2 matches at 8 bases. The germline V gene has CDR1 SGHDN and CDR2 FVKESK. The junction had 10 bases not matched to a gene; V was cut back by 4 bases and J by 5 bases. The length of the CDR3 is 15 residues. The CDR3 DNA follows: TGTGCCAGCAGCCTGGGGACTAGTCTTTCCCACGAGCAGTACTTC. This codes for CASSLGTSLSHEQYF. The full variable domain, completed using reference TRBV14 and TRBJ2-7, is EAGVTQFPSHSVIEKGQTVTLRCDPISGHDNLYWYRRVMGKEIKFLLHFVKESKQDESGMPNNRFLAERTGGTYSTLKVQPAELEDSGVYFCASSLGTSLSHEQYFGPGTRLTVT.

The rearrangement uses TRBV3-1 (or the pseudogene TRBV3-2) and TRBJ2-5, with TRBD1 matching over 9 bases. The junction had 6 bases not matched to a gene; V was cut back by 1 base and J by 3 bases. CDR3 size: 16 residues. CDR1 LGHDT and CDR2 YNNKEL come from the germline V gene (reference sequence). CDR3 sequence reads: CASSQVGTGIKETQYF. The CDR3 DNA follows: TGTGCCAGCAGCCAAGTGGGGACAGGGATTAAAGAGACCCAGTACTTC.

This clone was observed a single time. The V gene is TRBV2, the J gene TRBJ2-5; weak D call: TRBD2 (6 bases). The CDR3 spans 18 residues. V gave up 8 bases and J gave up 3 bases, with 28 bases separating them. From germline, CDR1 is SNHLY and CDR2 FYNNEI. The CDR3, as DNA: TGTGCCAGCGCCTCGTTGGGGCTAGCGTCTAAGGAGGAAGAGACCCAGTACTTC. Translating gives CASASLGLASKEEETQYF.

The DNA for the CDR3 is TGTGCCAGCAGTTATACGGGGAACACCGGGGAGCTGTTTTTT. This translates into CASSYTGNTGELFF. The rearrangement joins TRBV27 to TRBJ2-2; no definite D call. V was clipped by 4 bases and J by 1 base, with 7 bases between them. The CDR3 totals 14 residues. Looked up from germline, CDR1 is MNHEY and CDR2 is SMNVEV (reference sequence).

The chain employs TRBV2 and TRBJ2-1; 7 bases are shared with TRBD2. V lost 3 bases, J lost 10 bases, and 3 bases stayed unmatched. The CDR3 runs to 12 residues. The germline gives CDR1 SNHLY, CDR2 FYNNEI. The CDR3 DNA follows: TGTGCCAGCAGTGAGCAGGGAGGGGAGCAGTTCTTC. This translates into CASSEQGGEQFF.

This clone was observed a single time. The genes are TRBV28 and TRBJ2-2, with 9 bases fitting TRBD2. The length of the CDR3 is 15 residues. V was clipped by 7 bases and J by 5 bases; unmatched bases: 8. Germline V lookup: CDR1 MDHEN, CDR2 SYDVKM. The CDR3 is CASTLAGGPTGELFF. CDR3 bases: TGTGCCAGCACCCTTGCGGGAGGGCCGACCGGGGAGCTGTTTTTT.

The CDR3 sequence: CASSLSRNEQFF. The CDR3 DNA sequence: TGTGCCAGCAGTCTTAGCCGGAATGAGCAGTTCTTC. The rearrangement uses TRBV6-5 and TRBJ2-1; D is uncertain. Per the germline V gene, CDR1 is MNHEY and CDR2 is SVGAGI. Trimming took off 5 bases at V and 7 bases at J, with 9 bases between the two ends. The CDR3 is 12 amino acids.

V gene TRBV19 combines with J gene TRBJ2-5; maybe TRBD2 (5 bases). V was shortened by 3 bases and J by 4 bases, with 12 bases between the two germline ends. This CDR3 has 14 amino acids. Germline V gene sequence: CDR1 LNHDA, CDR2 SQIVND (reference sequence). CDR3 sequence: CASSISLTRETQYF. The CDR3 bases are TGTGCCAGTAGTATTTCCCTCACTAGAGAGACCCAGTACTTC.